The clone carrying this T cell receptor beta chain was recorded at least ten times. No antigen is known for it. The data stem from a study of tumor-infiltrating lymphocytes in primary liver carcinoma. Study background: The patients, men and women alike, were aged 30 to 69 years. There were roughly 3.5 to 7.13 million productive TCRbeta reads per sample, a yield similar across tissue types.

Study-wide points: The top-250-clone fraction was significantly higher in tumors than in blood (p = 0.039).

CDR3 length: 14 residues. Germline V gene data show CDR1 as MNHEY and CDR2 as SVGAGI. V lost 5 bases and J lost 7; bases outside the gene matches: 6. The roughly 17-32 mg bulk tissue piece was not sorted before simultaneous RNA and DNA extraction. Chronic HBV infection was present in the patients, who were treatment-naive. The template, approximately 500 ng total RNA, yielded TCR beta cDNA made with a constant-region primer. Amplification in three nested multiplex PCR rounds with slightly modified ARM-PCR gave rise to TCR beta libraries. The first two PCR rounds, nine to ten cycles each, used TRBV1-TRBV30 forward primers and a C-beta reverse primer. From the multiplex PCR reads, TCRdb called clonotypes with MiXCR, one entry per CDR3 protein. Altogether tens of thousands of distinct CDR3 sequences are present, about 80% being singletons, with the ten largest covering about 25%.

What was sequenced was liver tumor tissue from sampling region 2. Subset reported: tumor region T2, inferior pole. The chain links TRBV6-5 to TRBJ1-4, with 8 bases that match TRBD1. The TCR originated in a man aged 40-50 years with primary liver carcinoma and hepatitis B virus infection. The CDR3 is CASSNTGGGEKLFF. Written as DNA, the CDR3 is TGTGCCAGCAGTAACACAGGGGGTGGTGAAAAACTGTTTTTT.